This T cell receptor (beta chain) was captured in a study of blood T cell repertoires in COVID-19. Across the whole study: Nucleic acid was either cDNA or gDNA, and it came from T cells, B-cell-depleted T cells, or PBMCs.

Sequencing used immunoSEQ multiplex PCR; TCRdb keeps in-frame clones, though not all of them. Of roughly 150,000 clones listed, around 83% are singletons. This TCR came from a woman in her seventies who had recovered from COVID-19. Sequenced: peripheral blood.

CDR3 coding DNA: TGTGCCAGCAGCTTCGACAGCCCTAACTATGGCTACACCTTC. Its protein is CASSFDSPNYGYTF. The rearrangement links TRBV5-6 to TRBJ1-2, with D perhaps TRBD1 (5 bases). V lost 2 bases and J lost 0, with 8 bases in between. Germline V gene lookup returns CDR1 SGHDT and CDR2 YYEEEE. This CDR3 has 14 residues.